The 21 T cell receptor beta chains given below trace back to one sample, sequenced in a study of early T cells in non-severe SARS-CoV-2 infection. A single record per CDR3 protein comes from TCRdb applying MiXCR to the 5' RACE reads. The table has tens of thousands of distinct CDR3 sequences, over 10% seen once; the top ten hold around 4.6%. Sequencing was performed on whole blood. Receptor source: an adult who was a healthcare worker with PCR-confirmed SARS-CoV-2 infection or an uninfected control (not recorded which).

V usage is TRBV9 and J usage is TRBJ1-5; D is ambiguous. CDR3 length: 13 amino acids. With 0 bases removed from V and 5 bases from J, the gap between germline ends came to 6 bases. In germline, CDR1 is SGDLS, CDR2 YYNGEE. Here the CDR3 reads CASSVEAHQPQHF. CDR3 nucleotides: TGTGCCAGCAGCGTAGAGGCTCATCAGCCCCAGCATTTT.

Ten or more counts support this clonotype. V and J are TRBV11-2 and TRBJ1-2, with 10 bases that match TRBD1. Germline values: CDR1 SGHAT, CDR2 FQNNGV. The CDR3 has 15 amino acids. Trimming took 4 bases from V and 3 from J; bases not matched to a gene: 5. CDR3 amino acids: CASSSGTGAYYGYTF. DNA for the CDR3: TGTGCCAGCAGCTCCGGGACAGGGGCCTACTATGGCTACACCTTC.

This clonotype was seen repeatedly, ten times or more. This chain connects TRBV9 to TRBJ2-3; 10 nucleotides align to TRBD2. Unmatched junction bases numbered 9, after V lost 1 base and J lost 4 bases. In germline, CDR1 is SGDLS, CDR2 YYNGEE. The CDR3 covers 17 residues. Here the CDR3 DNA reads TGTGCCAGCAGCGTAATCCCTAGCGGGGGTCACCCAGATACGCAGTATTTT. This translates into CASSVIPSGGHPDTQYF.

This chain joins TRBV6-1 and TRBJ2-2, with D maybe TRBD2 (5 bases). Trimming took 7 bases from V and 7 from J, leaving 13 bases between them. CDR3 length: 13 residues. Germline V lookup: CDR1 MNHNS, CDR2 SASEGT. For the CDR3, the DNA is TGTGCCAGCACCCCTTCGGGGTACGGGGAGCTGTTTTTT. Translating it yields CASTPSGYGELFF.

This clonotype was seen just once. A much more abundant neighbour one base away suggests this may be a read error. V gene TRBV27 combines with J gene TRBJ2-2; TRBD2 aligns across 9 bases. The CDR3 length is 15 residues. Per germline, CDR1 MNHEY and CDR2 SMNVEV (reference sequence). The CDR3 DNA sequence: TGTGCCAGCTGTTTATCGGTAGCGGGGGCCGGGGAGCTGTTTTTT. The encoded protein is CASCLSVAGAGELFF.

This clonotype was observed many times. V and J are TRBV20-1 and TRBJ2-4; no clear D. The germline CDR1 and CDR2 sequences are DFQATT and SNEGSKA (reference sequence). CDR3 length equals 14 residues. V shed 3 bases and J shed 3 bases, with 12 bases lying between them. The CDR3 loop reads CSASKTAGKNIQYF. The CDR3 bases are TGCAGTGCTAGCAAGACCGCTGGCAAAAACATTCAGTACTTC.

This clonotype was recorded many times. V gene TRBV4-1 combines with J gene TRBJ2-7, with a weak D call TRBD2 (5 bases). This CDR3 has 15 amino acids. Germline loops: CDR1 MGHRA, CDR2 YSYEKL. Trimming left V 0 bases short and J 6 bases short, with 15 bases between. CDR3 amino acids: CASSQEQDGRAEQYF. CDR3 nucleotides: TGCGCCAGCAGCCAAGAACAAGATGGGCGGGCCGAGCAGTACTTC.

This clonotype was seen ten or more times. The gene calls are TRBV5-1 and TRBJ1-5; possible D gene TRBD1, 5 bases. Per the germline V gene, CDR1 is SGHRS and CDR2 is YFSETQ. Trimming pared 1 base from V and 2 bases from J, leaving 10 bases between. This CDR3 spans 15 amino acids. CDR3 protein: CASSLTREGNQPQHF. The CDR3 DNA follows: TGCGCCAGCAGCTTGACCAGGGAAGGCAATCAGCCCCAGCATTTT.

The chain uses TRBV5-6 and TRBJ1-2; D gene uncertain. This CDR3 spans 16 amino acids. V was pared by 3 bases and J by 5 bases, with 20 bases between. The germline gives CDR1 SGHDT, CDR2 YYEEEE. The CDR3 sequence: CASSSYPDFGFYGYTF. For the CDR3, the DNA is TGTGCCAGCAGCTCATACCCGGACTTTGGGTTTTATGGCTACACCTTC.

The CDR3 DNA follows: TGTGCCAGCAGCTTAGAATACAACCAAGAGACCCAGTACTTC. Its translation is CASSLEYNQETQYF. The chain carries TRBV7-2 and TRBJ2-5; D ambiguous. Per germline, CDR1 SGHTA and CDR2 FQGNSA. This CDR3 region has 14 residues. Trimming shortened V by 1 base and J by 0 bases, and 6 bases separated the two germline ends.

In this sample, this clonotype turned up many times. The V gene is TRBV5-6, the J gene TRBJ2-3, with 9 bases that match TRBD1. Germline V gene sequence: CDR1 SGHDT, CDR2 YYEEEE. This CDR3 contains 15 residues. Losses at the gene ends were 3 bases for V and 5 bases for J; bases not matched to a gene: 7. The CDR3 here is CASSSGTGREDTQYF. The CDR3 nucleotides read TGTGCCAGCAGCTCCGGGACAGGGCGGGAAGATACGCAGTATTTT.

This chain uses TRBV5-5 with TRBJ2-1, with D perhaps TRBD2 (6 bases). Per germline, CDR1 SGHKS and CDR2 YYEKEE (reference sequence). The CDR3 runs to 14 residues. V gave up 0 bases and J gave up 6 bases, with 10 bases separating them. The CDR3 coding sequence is TGTGCCAGCAGCTTGGCCGGGACTCCCAATGAGCAGTTCTTC. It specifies CASSLAGTPNEQFF.

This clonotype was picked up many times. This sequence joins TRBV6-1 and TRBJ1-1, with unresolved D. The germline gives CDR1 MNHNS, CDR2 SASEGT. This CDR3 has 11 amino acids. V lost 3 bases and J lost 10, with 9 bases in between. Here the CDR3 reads CASSELGGAFF. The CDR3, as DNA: TGTGCCAGCAGTGAGCTAGGAGGAGCTTTCTTT.

CDR3 nucleotides: TGTGCCAGCAGCCTGGGACAGACAGGCTACACCTTC. The encoded protein is CASSLGQTGYTF. V and J are TRBV3-1 and TRBJ1-2; 7 bases line up with TRBD1. CDR3 size: 12 residues. V trimming: 4 bases; J trimming: 8 bases; junction bases outside the gene matches: 4. Germline CDR1 and CDR2: LGHDT and YNNKEL (reference sequence).

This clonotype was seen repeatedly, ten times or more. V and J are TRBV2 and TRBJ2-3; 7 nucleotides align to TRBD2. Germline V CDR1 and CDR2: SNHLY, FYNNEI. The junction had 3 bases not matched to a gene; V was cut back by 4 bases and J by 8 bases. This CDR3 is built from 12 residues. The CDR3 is CASSGGGGTQYF. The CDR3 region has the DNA TGTGCCAGCAGTGGCGGGGGTGGTACGCAGTATTTT.

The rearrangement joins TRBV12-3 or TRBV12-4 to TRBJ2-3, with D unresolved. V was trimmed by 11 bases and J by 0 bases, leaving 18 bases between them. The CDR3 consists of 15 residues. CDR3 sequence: CAGLRLGESTDTQYF. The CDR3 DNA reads TGTGCCGGCCTTAGGCTTGGGGAAAGCACAGATACGCAGTATTTT.

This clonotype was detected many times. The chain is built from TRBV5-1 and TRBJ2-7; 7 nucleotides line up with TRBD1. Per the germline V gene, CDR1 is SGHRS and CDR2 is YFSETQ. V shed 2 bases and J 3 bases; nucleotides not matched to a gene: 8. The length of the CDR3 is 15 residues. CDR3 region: CASSFVLDRSYEQYF. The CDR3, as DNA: TGCGCCAGCAGCTTTGTTCTGGACAGGAGCTACGAGCAGTACTTC.

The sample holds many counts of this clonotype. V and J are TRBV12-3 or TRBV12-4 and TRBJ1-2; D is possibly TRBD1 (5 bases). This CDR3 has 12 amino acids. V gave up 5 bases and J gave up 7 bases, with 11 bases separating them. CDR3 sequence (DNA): TGTGCCAGCAGTGGGGAGGGGCTTGGCTACACCTTC. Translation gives CASSGEGLGYTF.

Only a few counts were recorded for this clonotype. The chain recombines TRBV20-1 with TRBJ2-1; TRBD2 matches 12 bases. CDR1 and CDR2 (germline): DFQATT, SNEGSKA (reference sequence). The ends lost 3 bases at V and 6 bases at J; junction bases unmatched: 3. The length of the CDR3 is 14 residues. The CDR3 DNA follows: TGCAGTGCTAGGGTACTAGCGGGGGGCAATGAGCAGTTCTTC. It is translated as CSARVLAGGNEQFF.

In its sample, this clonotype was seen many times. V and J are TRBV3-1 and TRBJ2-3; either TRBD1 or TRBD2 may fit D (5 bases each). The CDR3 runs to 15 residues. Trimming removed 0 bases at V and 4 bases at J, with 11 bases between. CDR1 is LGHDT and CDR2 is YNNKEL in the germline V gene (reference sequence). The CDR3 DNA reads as TGTGCCAGCAGCCAAGATGAGGGGTACCCAGATACGCAGTATTTT. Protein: CASSQDEGYPDTQYF.

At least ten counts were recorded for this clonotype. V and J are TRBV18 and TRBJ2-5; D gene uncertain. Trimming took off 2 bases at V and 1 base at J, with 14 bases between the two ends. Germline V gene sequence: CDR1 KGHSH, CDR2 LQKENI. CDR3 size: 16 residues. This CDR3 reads CASSPGRTNTQETQYF. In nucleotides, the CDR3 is TGTGCCAGCTCACCAGGACGGACCAACACCCAAGAGACCCAGTACTTC.